Here is one TCR beta chain with its context. Donors were systemically healthy Caucasian individuals from Russia aged 6 to 90 years. The CDR3 is 12 amino acids. The germline V and J ends were trimmed by 4 bases and 5 bases, with 8 bases remaining between them. Germline V gene lookup returns CDR1 SGHAT and CDR2 FQNNGV. Through a sample-barcoded 5' primer and a J-beta primer mix, a second PCR was run for about 6 to 12 cycles. Tagging of each cDNA molecule was performed by a template-switch adaptor with 12 random nucleotides. All samples yielded 2.5 million or more CDR3-containing paired-end reads. From the 5' RACE reads, TCRdb called clonotypes with MiXCR, one entry per CDR3 protein. Of approximately 600,000 distinct CDR3 sequences in the sample, approximately 59% are singletons; the top ten hold 30% to 40%. The record originates from a study of blood T cells in healthy people across ages.

The V gene is TRBV11-2, the J gene TRBJ1-2, with D uncertain. This TCR came from a man between 60 and 75 years old in good health. The source material was blood. CDR3 in DNA: TGTGCCAGCAGCTCGCCGATTTATGGCTACACCTTC. It yields the protein CASSSPIYGYTF.